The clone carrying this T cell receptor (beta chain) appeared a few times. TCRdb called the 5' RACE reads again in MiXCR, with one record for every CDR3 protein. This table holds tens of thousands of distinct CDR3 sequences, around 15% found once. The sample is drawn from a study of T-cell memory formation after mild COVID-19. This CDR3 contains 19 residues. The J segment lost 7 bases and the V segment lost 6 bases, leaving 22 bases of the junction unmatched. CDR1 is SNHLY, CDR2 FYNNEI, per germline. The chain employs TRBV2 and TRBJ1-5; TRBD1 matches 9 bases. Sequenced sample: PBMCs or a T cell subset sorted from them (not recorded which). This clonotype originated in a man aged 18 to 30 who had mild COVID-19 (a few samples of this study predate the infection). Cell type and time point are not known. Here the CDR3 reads CASRAYRDRVYSFPQPQHF. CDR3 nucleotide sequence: TGTGCCAGCAGGGCCTACCGGGACAGGGTTTATTCTTTCCCGCAGCCCCAGCATTTT.